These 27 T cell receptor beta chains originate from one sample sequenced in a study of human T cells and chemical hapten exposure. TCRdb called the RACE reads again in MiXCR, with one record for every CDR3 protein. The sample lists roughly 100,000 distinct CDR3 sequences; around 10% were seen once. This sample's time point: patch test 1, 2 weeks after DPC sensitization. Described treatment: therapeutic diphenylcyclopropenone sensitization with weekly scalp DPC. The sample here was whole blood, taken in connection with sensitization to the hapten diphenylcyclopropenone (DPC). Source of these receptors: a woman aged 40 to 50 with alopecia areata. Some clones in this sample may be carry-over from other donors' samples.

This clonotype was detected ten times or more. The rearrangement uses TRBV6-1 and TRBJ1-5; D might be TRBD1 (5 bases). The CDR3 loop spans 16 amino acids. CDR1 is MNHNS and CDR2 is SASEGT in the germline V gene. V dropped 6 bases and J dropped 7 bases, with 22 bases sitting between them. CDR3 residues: CASSKSPGDPGQPQHF. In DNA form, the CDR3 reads TGTGCCAGCAGCAAATCCCCCGGGGACCCGGGACAGCCCCAGCATTTT.

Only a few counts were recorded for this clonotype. The CDR3 spells CASRELGTPGNEQYF. The CDR3 DNA sequence: TGTGCCAGCAGGGAACTAGGGACGCCGGGGAACGAGCAGTACTTC. The rearrangement uses TRBV28 and TRBJ2-7; either TRBD1 or TRBD2 may supply D (5 bases each). This CDR3 region has 15 residues. Germline V gene sequence: CDR1 MDHEN, CDR2 SYDVKM. V lost 6 bases and J lost 5, with 20 bases in between.

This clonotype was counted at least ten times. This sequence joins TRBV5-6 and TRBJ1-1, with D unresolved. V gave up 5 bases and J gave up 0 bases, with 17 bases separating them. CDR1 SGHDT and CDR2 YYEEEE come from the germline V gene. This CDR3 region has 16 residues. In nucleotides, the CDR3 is TGTGCCAGCAGATTTCAGCCTCACTCGATGAACACTGAAGCTTTCTTT. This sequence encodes CASRFQPHSMNTEAFF.

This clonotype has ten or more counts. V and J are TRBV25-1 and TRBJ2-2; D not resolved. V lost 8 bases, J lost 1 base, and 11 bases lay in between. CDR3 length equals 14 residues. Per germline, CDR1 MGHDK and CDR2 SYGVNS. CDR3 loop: CASQTTGNTGELFF. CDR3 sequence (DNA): TGTGCCAGCCAAACAACGGGGAACACCGGGGAGCTGTTTTTT.

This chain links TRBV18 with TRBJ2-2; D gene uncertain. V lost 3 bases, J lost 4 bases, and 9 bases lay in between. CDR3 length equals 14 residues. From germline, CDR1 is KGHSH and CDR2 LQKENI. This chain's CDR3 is CASSPPAPTGELFF. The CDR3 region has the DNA TGTGCCAGCTCACCTCCAGCGCCCACCGGGGAGCTGTTTTTT. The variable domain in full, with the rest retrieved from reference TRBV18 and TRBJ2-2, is NAGVMQNPRHLVRRRGQEARLRCSPMKGHSHVYWYRQLPEEGLKFMVYLQKENIIDESGMPKERFSAEFPKEGPSILRIQQVVRGDSAAYFCASSPPAPTGELFFGEGSRLTVL.

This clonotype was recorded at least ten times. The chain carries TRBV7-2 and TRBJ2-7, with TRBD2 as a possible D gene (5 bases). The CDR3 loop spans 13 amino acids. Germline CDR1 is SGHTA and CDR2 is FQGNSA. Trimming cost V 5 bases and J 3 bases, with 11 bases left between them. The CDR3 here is CASSAGLHYEQYF. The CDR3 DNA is TGTGCCAGCAGCGCCGGACTTCACTACGAGCAGTACTTC.

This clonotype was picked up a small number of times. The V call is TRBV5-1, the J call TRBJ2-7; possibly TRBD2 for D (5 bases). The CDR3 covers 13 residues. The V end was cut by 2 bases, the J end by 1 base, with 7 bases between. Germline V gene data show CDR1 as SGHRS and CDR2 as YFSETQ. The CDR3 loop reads CASSFEGSYEQYF. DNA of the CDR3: TGCGCCAGCAGCTTTGAGGGATCCTACGAGCAGTACTTC.

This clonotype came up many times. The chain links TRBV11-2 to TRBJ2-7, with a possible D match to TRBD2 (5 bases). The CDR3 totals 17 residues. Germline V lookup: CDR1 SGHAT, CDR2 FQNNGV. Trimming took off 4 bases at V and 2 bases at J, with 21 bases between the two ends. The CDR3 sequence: CASSSHPRPTGAYEQYF. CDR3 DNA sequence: TGTGCCAGCAGCTCCCACCCCCGGCCGACCGGGGCCTACGAGCAGTACTTC. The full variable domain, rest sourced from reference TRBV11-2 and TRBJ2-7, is EAGVAQSPRYKIIEKRQSVAFWCNPISGHATLYWYQQILGQGPKLLIQFQNNGVVDDSQLPKDRFSAERLKGVDSTLKIQPAKLEDSAVYLCASSSHPRPTGAYEQYFGPGTRLTVT.

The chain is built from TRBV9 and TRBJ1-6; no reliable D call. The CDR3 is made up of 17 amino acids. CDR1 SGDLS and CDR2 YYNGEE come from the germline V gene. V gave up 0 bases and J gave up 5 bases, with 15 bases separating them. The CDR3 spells CASSVEVWTDNNSPLHF. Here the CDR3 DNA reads TGTGCCAGCAGCGTAGAGGTTTGGACGGATAATAATTCACCCCTCCACTTT.

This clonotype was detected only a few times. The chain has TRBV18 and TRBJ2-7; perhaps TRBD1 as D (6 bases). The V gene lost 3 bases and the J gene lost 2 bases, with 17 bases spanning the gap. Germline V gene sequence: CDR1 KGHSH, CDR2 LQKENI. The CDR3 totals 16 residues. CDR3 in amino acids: CASSPETFRDTYEQYF. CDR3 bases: TGTGCCAGCTCACCCGAAACTTTCCGGGACACCTACGAGCAGTACTTC.

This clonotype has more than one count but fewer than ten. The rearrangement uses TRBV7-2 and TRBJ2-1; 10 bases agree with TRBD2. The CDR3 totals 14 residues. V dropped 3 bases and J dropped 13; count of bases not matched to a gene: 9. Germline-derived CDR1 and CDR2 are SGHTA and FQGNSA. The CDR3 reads CASSFKSSGGDQFF. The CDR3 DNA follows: TGTGCCAGCAGCTTCAAGTCTAGCGGGGGAGACCAGTTCTTC.

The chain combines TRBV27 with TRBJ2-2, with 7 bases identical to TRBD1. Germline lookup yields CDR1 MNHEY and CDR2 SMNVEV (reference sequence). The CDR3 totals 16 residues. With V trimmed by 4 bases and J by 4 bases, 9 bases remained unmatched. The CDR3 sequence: CASSSRQGVGTGELFF. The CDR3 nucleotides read TGTGCCAGCAGTTCCCGACAGGGTGTAGGCACCGGGGAGCTGTTTTTT.

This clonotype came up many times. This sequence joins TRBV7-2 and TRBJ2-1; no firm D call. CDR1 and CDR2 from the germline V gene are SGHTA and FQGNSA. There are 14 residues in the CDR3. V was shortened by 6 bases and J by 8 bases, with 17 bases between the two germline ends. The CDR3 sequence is CASSLSFSPDEQFF. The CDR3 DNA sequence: TGTGCCAGCAGTTTAAGTTTTAGTCCAGATGAGCAGTTCTTC. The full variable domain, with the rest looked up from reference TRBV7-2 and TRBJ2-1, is GAGVSQSPSNKVTEKGKDVELRCDPISGHTALYWYRQSLGQGLEFLIYFQGNSAPDKSGLPSDRFSAERTGGSVSTLTIQRTQQEDSAVYLCASSLSFSPDEQFFGPGTRLTVL.

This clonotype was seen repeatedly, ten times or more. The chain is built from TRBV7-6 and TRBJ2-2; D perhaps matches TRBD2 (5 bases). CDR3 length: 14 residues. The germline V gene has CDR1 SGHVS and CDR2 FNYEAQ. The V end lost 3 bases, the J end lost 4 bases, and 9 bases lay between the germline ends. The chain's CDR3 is CASSLSGSTGELFF. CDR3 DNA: TGTGCCAGCAGCTTGAGCGGTTCCACCGGGGAGCTGTTTTTT.

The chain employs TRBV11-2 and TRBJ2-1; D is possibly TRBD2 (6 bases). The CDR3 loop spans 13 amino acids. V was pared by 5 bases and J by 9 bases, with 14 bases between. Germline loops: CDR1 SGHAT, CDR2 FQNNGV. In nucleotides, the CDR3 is TGTGCCAGCAGCCCGAGAGGAGGGAGTGAGCAGTTCTTC. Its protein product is CASSPRGGSEQFF.

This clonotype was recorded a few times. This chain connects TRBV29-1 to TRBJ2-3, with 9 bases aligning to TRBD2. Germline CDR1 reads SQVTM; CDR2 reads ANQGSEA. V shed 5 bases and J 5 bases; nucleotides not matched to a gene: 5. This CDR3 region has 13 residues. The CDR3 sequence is CSVSGLAGDTQYF. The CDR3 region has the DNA TGCAGCGTTTCGGGACTAGCCGGAGATACGCAGTATTTT.

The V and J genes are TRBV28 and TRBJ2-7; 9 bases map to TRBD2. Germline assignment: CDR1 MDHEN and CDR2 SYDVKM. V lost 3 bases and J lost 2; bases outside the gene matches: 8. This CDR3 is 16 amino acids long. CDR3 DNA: TGTGCCAGCAGTTTGGCAACTAGCGGGCGGGCCTACGAGCAGTACTTC. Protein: CASSLATSGRAYEQYF.

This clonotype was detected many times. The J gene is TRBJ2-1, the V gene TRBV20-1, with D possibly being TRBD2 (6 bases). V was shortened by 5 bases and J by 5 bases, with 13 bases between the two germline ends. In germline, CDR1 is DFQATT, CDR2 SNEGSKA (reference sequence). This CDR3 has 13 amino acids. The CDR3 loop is CSAFWDSDNEQFF. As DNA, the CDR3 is TGCAGTGCTTTTTGGGACTCGGACAATGAGCAGTTCTTC.

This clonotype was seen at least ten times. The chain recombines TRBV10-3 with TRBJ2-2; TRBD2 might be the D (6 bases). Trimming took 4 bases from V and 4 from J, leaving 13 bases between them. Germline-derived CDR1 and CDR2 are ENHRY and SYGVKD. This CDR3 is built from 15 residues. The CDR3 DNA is TGTGCCATCAGTGTTGGGGACTTTTCCACCGGGGAGCTGTTTTTT. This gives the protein CAISVGDFSTGELFF.

CDR3 coding DNA: TGTGCCAGCAGCCGCCGACTAGCGGACCTCTATTACAATGAGCAGTTCTTC. It specifies CASSRRLADLYYNEQFF. This chain connects TRBV3-1 to TRBJ2-1, with TRBD2 matching over 9 bases. In germline, CDR1 is LGHDT, CDR2 YNNKEL (reference sequence). With V trimmed by 4 bases and J by 4 bases, 11 bases remained unmatched. CDR3 length: 17 amino acids.

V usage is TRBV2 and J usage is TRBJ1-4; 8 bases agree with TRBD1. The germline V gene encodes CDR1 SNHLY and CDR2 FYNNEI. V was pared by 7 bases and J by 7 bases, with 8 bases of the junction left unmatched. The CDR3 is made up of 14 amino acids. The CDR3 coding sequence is TGTGCCAGCAATGACAGGGGACTGAGTGAAAAACTGTTTTTT. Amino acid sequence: CASNDRGLSEKLFF.

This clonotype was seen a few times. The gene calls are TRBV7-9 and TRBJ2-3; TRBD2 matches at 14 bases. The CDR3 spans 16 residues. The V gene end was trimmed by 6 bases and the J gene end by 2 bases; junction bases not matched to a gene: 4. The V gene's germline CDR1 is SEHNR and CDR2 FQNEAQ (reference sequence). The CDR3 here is CASSRGLAGATDTQYF. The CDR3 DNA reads TGTGCCAGCAGTCGGGGACTAGCGGGGGCCACAGATACGCAGTATTTT.

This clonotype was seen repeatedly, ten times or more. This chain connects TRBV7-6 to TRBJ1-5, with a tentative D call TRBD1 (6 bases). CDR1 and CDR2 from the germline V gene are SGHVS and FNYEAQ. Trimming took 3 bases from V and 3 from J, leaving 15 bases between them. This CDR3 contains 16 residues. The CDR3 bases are TGTGCCAGCAGCTTGGGACAAAATCTTATCAATCAGCCCCAGCATTTT. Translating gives CASSLGQNLINQPQHF.

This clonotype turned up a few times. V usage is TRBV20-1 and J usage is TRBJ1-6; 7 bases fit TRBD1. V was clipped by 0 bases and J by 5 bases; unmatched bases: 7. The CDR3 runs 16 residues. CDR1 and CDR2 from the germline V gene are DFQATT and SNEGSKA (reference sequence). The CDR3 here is CSARDPRQGNNSPLHF. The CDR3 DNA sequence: TGCAGTGCTAGAGACCCCAGACAGGGAAATAATTCACCCCTCCACTTT.

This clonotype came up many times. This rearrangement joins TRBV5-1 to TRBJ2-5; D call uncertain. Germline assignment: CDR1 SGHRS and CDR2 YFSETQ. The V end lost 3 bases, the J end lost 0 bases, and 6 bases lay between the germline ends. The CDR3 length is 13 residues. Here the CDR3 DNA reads TGCGCCAGCAGCTCGTCGTACCAAGAGACCCAGTACTTC. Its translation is CASSSSYQETQYF.

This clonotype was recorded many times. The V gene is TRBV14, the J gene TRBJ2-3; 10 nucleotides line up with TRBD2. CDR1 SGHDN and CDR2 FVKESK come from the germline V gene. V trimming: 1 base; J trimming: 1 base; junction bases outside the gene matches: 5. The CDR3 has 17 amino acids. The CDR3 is CASSQVPTSGGTDTQYF. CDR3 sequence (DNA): TGTGCCAGCAGCCAAGTCCCAACTAGCGGGGGCACAGATACGCAGTATTTT.

In DNA, the CDR3 is TGTGCCAGCATCCTCCGGGACAGTGCCTACGAGCAGTACTTC. Amino acid sequence: CASILRDSAYEQYF. The rearrangement joins TRBV21-1 to TRBJ2-7; the table's D call, TRBD1, was not checked against the DNA. TRBV21-1 is a documented pseudogene. The CDR3 covers 14 residues.